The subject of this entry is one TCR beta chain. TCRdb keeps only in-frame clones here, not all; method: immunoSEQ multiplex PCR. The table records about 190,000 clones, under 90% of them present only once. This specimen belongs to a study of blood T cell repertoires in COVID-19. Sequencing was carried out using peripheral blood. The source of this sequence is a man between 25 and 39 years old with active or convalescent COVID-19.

The CDR3 DNA follows: TGTGCCAGCAGCCAAGGGGTGACAGTCTATCTCTACGAGCAGTACTTC. Translating gives CASSQGVTVYLYEQYF. The chain couples TRBV14 to TRBJ2-7; possible D gene TRBD1, 5 bases. With 1 base removed from V and 3 bases from J, the gap between germline ends came to 16 bases. This CDR3 comprises 16 residues. CDR1 is SGHDN and CDR2 is FVKESK in the germline V gene.